A single sample is the source of the 14 T cell receptor beta chains below, sequenced in a study of vaccination effects on CD4 cells after COVID-19. Assay: immunoSEQ multiplex PCR; the TCRdb copy retains only in-frame clones and omits some. This sample yields over 30,000 clones, of which roughly 70% are seen a single time; approximately 22% belongs to the top ten. Before any sequencing was done, the ViraFEST assay used viral peptide pools to expand antigen-specific CD4+ T cells. Investigators separated out CD4+ T cells once about 10 days of culture had passed. No vaccinee had earlier SARS-CoV-2 infection, and nucleocapsid antibodies were negative. No antigens are known for them. The specimen comprised CD4+ T cells from PBMCs cultured with SARS-CoV-2 spike peptides, sampled before COVID-19 vaccination. The receptors shown here come from a human donor who received a COVID-19 vaccine.

This chain links TRBV27 with TRBJ1-1; perhaps TRBD1 as D (5 bases). The CDR3 length is 12 residues. With 7 bases removed from V and 13 bases from J, the gap between germline ends came to 19 bases. Germline assignment: CDR1 MNHEY and CDR2 SMNVEV (reference sequence). CDR3 sequence reads: CASKAAGSKDFF. CDR3 nucleotide sequence: TGTGCCAGCAAAGCGGCAGGGAGTAAGGATTTCTTT.

This sequence joins TRBV20-1 and TRBJ1-1, with D unresolved. From germline, CDR1 is DFQATT and CDR2 SNEGSKA (reference sequence). Trimming cost V 0 bases and J 6 bases, with 5 bases left between them. The CDR3 has 11 amino acids. The chain's CDR3 is CSARDYPEAFF. CDR3 DNA sequence: TGCAGTGCTAGAGATTATCCTGAAGCTTTCTTT.

The chain joins TRBV9 to TRBJ2-1, with D tentatively TRBD2 (5 bases). This CDR3 has 13 residues. Trimming removed 3 bases from V and 6 bases from J, with 10 bases in between. Germline-derived CDR1 and CDR2 are SGDLS and YYNGEE. CDR3 in amino acids: CASSAAGGNEQFF. CDR3 coding DNA: TGTGCCAGCAGCGCCGCAGGAGGCAATGAGCAGTTCTTC.

The chain has TRBV18 and TRBJ2-2; D gene uncertain. The CDR3 spans 14 residues. Trimming shortened V by 6 bases and J by 1 base, and 9 bases separated the two germline ends. The germline V gene has CDR1 KGHSH and CDR2 LQKENI. The CDR3 spells CASSPGRNTGELFF. CDR3 coding DNA: TGTGCCAGCTCCCCCGGACGGAACACCGGGGAGCTGTTTTTT.

The chain is built from TRBV15 and TRBJ1-3, with 8 bases identical to TRBD1. CDR3 size: 17 residues. Germline V gives CDR1 LNHNV, CDR2 YYDKDF (reference sequence). With V trimmed by 3 bases and J by 4 bases, 11 bases remained unmatched. The CDR3 region has the DNA TGTGCCACCAGCAGGGACAGGGAGCTGGCCCCCGGAAACACCATATATTTT. The encoded protein is CATSRDRELAPGNTIYF.

J is TRBJ1-5 and V is TRBV19, with 7 bases aligning to TRBD1. Germline V CDR1 and CDR2: LNHDA, SQIVND (reference sequence). This CDR3 is 14 amino acids long. V was pared by 5 bases and J by 3 bases, with 4 bases of the junction left unmatched. CDR3: CASSPGTANQPQHF. In DNA form, the CDR3 reads TGTGCCAGTAGTCCGGGGACAGCCAATCAGCCCCAGCATTTT. The full variable domain, its missing parts supplied by reference TRBV19 and TRBJ1-5, is DGGITQSPKYLFRKEGQNVTLSCEQNLNHDAMYWYRQDPGQGLRLIYYSQIVNDFQKGDIAEGYSVSREKKESFPLTVTSAQKNPTAFYLCASSPGTANQPQHFGDGTRLSIL.

This clone appeared a few times. One junction end does not reproduce the germline sequence, and a read error may be involved. The chain's CDR3 is CASSSPGRAIDF. The CDR3 DNA reads TGTGCCAGCAGCTCCCCTGGAAGGGCTATAGATTTT. The rearrangement joins TRBV5-4 to TRBJ1-3; D is unclear. CDR1 and CDR2 from the germline V gene are SGHNT and YYREEE (reference sequence). The CDR3 runs to 12 residues.

The chain employs TRBV18 and TRBJ2-7, with D possibly matching TRBD1 (6 bases). Germline V gene data show CDR1 as KGHSH and CDR2 as LQKENI. The length of the CDR3 is 12 residues. The ends were cut back, 6 bases at V and 7 bases at J, with 13 bases in the middle. The CDR3 here is CASSATGSEQYF. The DNA for the CDR3 is TGTGCCAGCTCCGCCACAGGGAGTGAGCAGTACTTC.

This clone was picked up a small number of times. The chain combines TRBV2 with TRBJ2-7, with TRBD2 identical over 8 bases. Losses at the gene ends were 9 bases for V and 3 bases for J; bases not matched to a gene: 10. The CDR3 spans 14 residues. Per the germline V gene, CDR1 is SNHLY and CDR2 is FYNNEI. The CDR3, as DNA: TGTGCCAGTCGGGCCCCCGGGGGGGGCTACGAGCAGTACTTC. Translation gives CASRAPGGGYEQYF.

The chain combines TRBV11-1 with TRBJ1-2; D is possibly TRBD1 (6 bases). The CDR3 loop spans 12 amino acids. Germline V gene lookup returns CDR1 SGHAT and CDR2 FQDESV (reference sequence). Trimming shortened V by 2 bases and J by 6 bases, and 7 bases separated the two germline ends. CDR3 DNA: TGTGCCAGCAGCTTACCAGGGGATGGCTACACCTTC. Translating gives CASSLPGDGYTF.

This clone is a singleton in its sample. V and J are TRBV5-4 and TRBJ2-1; 15 bases line up with TRBD2. Germline CDR1 reads SGHNT; CDR2 reads YYREEE (reference sequence). CDR3 size: 18 residues. With V trimmed by 0 bases and J by 2 bases, 3 bases remained unmatched. The CDR3 protein is CASSLGTSGRVTYNEQFF. CDR3 sequence (DNA): TGTGCCAGCAGCTTGGGGACTAGCGGGAGGGTCACCTACAATGAGCAGTTCTTC.

V is TRBV7-9 and J is TRBJ1-2; D ambiguous. V lost 4 bases, J lost 3 bases, and 9 bases lay in between. CDR3 length: 13 residues. Germline lookup yields CDR1 SEHNR and CDR2 FQNEAQ (reference sequence). CDR3 bases: TGTGCCAGCAGCTCTTTGATTCACTATGGCTACACCTTC. Residues: CASSSLIHYGYTF.

The chain links TRBV28 to TRBJ2-1; 8 positions agree with TRBD2. V was pared by 4 bases and J by 4 bases, with 6 bases of the junction left unmatched. CDR3 size: 15 residues. In germline, CDR1 is MDHEN, CDR2 SYDVKM. CDR3 in amino acids: CASSSSGGGYNEQFF. The CDR3 DNA reads TGTGCCAGCAGTTCCTCCGGGGGGGGATACAATGAGCAGTTCTTC.

This clone has only a few counts. V is TRBV6-5 and J is TRBJ1-2; D might be TRBD1 (5 bases). Looked up from germline, CDR1 is MNHEY and CDR2 is SVGAGI. CDR3 length: 14 amino acids. Trimming cost V 5 bases and J 5 bases, with 15 bases left between them. Written as DNA, the CDR3 is TGTGCCAGCAGTAGAGACCCTGGGGGATATGGCTACACCTTC. The encoded protein is CASSRDPGGYGYTF.